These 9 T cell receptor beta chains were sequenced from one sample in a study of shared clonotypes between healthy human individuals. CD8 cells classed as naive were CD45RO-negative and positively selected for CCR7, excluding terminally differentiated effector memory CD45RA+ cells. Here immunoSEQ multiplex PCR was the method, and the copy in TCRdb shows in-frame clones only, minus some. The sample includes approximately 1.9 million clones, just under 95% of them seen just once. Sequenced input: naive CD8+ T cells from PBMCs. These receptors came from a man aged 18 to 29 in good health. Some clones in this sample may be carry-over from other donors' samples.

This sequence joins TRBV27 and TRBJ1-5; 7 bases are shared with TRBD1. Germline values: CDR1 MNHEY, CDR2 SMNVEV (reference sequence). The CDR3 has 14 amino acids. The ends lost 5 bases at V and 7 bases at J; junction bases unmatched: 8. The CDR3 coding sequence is TGTGCCAGCAGTCCGGTAGGGGGCGCGCAGCCCCAGCATTTT. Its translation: CASSPVGGAQPQHF.

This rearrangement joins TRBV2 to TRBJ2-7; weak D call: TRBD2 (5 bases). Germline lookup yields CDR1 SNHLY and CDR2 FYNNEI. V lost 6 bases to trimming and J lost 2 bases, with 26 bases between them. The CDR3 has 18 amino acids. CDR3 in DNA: TGTGCCAGCAGCGTCGCCCCCCCCGGACTTCTGATAACCTACGAGCAGTACTTC. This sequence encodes CASSVAPPGLLITYEQYF.

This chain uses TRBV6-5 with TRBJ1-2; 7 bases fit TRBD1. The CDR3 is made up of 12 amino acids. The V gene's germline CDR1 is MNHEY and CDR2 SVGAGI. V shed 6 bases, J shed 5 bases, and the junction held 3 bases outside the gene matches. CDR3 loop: CASRQGTYGYTF. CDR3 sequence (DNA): TGTGCCAGCAGACAGGGGACGTATGGCTACACCTTC.

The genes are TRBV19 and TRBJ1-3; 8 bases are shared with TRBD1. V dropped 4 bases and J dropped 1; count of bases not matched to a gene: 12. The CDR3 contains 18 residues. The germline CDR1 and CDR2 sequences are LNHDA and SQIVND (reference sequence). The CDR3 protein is CASSTRTGSAFSGNTIYF. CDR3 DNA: TGTGCCAGTAGTACTCGGACAGGGAGCGCCTTTTCTGGAAACACCATATATTTT.

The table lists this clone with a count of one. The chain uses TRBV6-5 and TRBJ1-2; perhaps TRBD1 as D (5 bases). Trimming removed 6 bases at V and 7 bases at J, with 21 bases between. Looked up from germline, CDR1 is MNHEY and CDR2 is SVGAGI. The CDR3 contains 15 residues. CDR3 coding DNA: TGTGCCAGCAGACGGCTGCTAGGGGTCCTGGGTGGCTACACCTTC. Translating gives CASRRLLGVLGGYTF.

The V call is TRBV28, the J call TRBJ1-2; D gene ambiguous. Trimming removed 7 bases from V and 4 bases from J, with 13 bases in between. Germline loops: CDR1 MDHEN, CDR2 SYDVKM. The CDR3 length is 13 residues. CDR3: CASTDVEIYGYTF. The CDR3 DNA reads TGTGCCAGCACTGACGTGGAGATCTATGGCTACACCTTC.

The CDR3 DNA sequence: TGCGCCAGCAGCGTAGCTCGTGAGCAGTTCTTC. It codes for CASSVAREQFF. J is TRBJ2-1 and V is TRBV10-2; D not resolved. Trimming shortened V by 6 bases and J by 9 bases, and 9 bases separated the two germline ends. Germline assignment: CDR1 WSHSY and CDR2 SAAADI. The CDR3 extends over 11 amino acids.

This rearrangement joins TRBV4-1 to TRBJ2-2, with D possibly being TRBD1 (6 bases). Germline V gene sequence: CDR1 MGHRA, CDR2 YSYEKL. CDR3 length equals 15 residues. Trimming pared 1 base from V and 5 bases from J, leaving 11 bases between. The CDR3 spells CASSQVNRVTGELFF. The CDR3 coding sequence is TGCGCCAGCAGCCAAGTCAACAGGGTGACCGGGGAGCTGTTTTTT.

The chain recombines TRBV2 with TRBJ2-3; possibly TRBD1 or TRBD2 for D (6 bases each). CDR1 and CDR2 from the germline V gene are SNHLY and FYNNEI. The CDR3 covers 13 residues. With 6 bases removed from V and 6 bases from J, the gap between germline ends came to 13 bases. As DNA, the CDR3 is TGTGCCAGCAGAATTCGGGGGCACGATACGCAGTATTTT. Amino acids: CASRIRGHDTQYF.